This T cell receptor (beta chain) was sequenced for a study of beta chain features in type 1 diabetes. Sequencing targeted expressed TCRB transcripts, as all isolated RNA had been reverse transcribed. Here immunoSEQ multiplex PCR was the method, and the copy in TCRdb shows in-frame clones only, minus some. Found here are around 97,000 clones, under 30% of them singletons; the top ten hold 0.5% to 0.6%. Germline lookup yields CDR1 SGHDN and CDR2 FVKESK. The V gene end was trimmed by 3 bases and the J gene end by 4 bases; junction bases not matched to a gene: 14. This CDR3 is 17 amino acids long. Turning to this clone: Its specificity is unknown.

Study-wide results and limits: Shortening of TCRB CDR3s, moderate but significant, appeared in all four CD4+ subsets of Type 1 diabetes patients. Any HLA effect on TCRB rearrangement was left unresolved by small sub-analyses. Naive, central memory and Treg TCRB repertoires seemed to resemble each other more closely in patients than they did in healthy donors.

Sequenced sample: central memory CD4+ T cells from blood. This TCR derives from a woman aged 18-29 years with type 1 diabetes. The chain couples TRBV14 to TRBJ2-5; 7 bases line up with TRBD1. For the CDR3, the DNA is TGTGCCAGCAGCCAGTCTCCCCGAGGGGGCGAGGGAGAGACCCAGTACTTC. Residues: CASSQSPRGGEGETQYF.